The source of this T cell receptor beta chain is a study of beta chain features in type 1 diabetes. Study outcomes and limitations: Short templates might get an advantage during PCR, and this would be equal in patients and controls. Type 1 diabetes patients had TCRB CDR3s that were shorter (moderately but significantly so) in all four CD4+ subsets. Whether TCRB rearrangement is influenced by HLA type went unresolved here.

What was sequenced were expressed TCRB transcripts, since all of the isolated RNA had been reverse transcribed. The assay was immunoSEQ multiplex PCR, and TCRdb's table has in-frame clones only and misses some. Among 600,000 to 700,000 clones, 9.5% to 15% were seen once, and the ten largest hold around 0.12%. V was trimmed by 2 bases and J by 1 base, leaving 8 bases between them. The CDR3 length is 14 residues. Germline assignment: CDR1 MGHDK and CDR2 SYGVNS. As to this clone: Its antigen is currently unknown.

The clonotype comes from a young man with type 1 diabetes. The sample consisted of naive CD4+ T cells from blood. The chain recombines TRBV25-1 with TRBJ1-2; a weak D match, TRBD1 (6 bases). As DNA, the CDR3 is TGTGCCAGCAGTGAACAGGGGTATAACTATGGCTACACCTTC. Translating gives CASSEQGYNYGYTF.